This TCR beta chain was documented in a study of PD-1 blockade in classical Hodgkin lymphoma. Findings and caveats of the study: Anyone who began nivolumab under 1 year after ASCT was excluded. Repertoire differences have undefined causes, possibly disease activity or prior therapy. Baseline diversity was lower in partial responders and progressors than complete responders.

CDR3 size: 16 residues. CDR1 is LNHNV, CDR2 YYDKDF, per germline (reference sequence). With 1 base clipped from V and 8 bases from J, the junction kept 8 bases outside the gene matches. Some clones are missing from TCRdb's copy, which holds only in-frame ones; the method was immunoSEQ multiplex PCR. The data hold about 18,000 clones, with over 70% observed a single time. Time point meaning: cycle 4 day 1 (C4D1), after more than five weeks of nivolumab. All the patients suffered relapse after autologous stem cell transplantation, and brentuximab vedotin exposure differed. Thawed PBMCs were the source of CD4+ T cells, purified by magnetic negative selection. Under best response, outcomes were complete response, partial response or progressive disease. This clone was detected only a few times. What it binds is not known.

Here the sequenced sample was CD4+ T cells from blood, taken before the fourth cycle of nivolumab. The V gene is TRBV15, the J gene TRBJ2-1; the match to TRBD2 covers 10 bases. The receptor's source is a human donor with classical Hodgkin lymphoma. The DNA for the CDR3 is TGTGCCACCAGCAGAGGAGCGGGAGGGCCCCGTGATGAGCAGTTCTTC. It encodes CATSRGAGGPRDEQFF.